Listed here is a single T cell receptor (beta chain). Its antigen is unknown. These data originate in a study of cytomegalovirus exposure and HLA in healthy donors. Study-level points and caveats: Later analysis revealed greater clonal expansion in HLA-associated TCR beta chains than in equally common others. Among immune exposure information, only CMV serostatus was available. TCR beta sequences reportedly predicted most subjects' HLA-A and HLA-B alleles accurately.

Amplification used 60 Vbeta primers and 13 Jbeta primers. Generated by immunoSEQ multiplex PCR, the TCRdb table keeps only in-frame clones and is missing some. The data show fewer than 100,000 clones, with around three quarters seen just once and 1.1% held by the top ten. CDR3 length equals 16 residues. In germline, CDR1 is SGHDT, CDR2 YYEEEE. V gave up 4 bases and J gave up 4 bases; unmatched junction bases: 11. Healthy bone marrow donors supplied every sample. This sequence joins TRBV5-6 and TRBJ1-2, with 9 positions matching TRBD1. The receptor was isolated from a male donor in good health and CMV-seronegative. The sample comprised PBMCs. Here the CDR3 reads CASSEAGTGFFYGYTF. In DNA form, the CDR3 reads TGTGCCAGCAGCGAGGCCGGGACAGGGTTTTTCTATGGCTACACCTTC.